Presented here are 17 T cell receptor beta chains from one specimen sequenced in a study of cytomegalovirus exposure and HLA in healthy donors. PCR primers comprised 60 Vbeta and 13 Jbeta primers. TCRdb's copy holds only in-frame clones and misses some; the assay was immunoSEQ multiplex PCR. The sample has around 150,000 clones, approximately 80% seen once. The specimen was PBMCs. Source of these receptors: a woman aged 40 to 50 in good health and CMV-seronegative.

This chain uses TRBV9 with TRBJ2-1, with 11 positions matching TRBD2. This CDR3 has 15 residues. Per germline, CDR1 SGDLS and CDR2 YYNGEE. V lost 2 bases, J lost 7 bases, and 5 bases stayed unmatched. The CDR3 region is CASSVLAGGTNEQFF. CDR3 bases: TGTGCCAGCAGCGTGCTAGCGGGGGGAACGAATGAGCAGTTCTTC.

In its sample, this clone was seen once. The V gene is TRBV13, the J gene TRBJ2-3, with TRBD2 identical over 7 bases. Germline V gives CDR1 PRHDT, CDR2 FYEKMQ (reference sequence). Unmatched junction bases numbered 14, after V lost 5 bases and J lost 0 bases. The CDR3 spans 18 residues. In nucleotides, the CDR3 is TGTGCCAGCAGCCCCCCCGGGGGGTCATCATCTAGCACAGATACGCAGTATTTT. It specifies CASSPPGGSSSSTDTQYF.

The V gene is TRBV6-5, the J gene TRBJ2-1; 7 nucleotides match TRBD2. Looked up from germline, CDR1 is MNHEY and CDR2 is SVGAGI. V shed 6 bases and J 4 bases; nucleotides not matched to a gene: 9. The CDR3 loop spans 15 amino acids. The CDR3 DNA reads TGTGCCAGCAGCTCCCCTGGGCGGGGGTACAATGAGCAGTTCTTC. It specifies CASSSPGRGYNEQFF.

The chain joins TRBV7-9 to TRBJ1-1; D uncertain. The CDR3 totals 15 residues. Germline assignment: CDR1 SEHNR and CDR2 FQNEAQ (reference sequence). Between the trimmed V and J ends, which lost 1 base and 7 bases, there was a span of 16 bases. DNA for the CDR3: TGTGCCAGCAGCTTAGGGAAAGGTCCTACGGGTGAAGCTTTCTTT. It is translated as CASSLGKGPTGEAFF.

The chain carries TRBV5-1 and TRBJ1-1; 8 nucleotides align to TRBD1. The CDR3 covers 14 residues. Germline CDR1 SGHRS, CDR2 YFSETQ. Unmatched junction bases numbered 4, after V lost 6 bases and J lost 0 bases. For the CDR3, the DNA is TGCGCCAGCACCGACAGGGGCTTGAACACTGAAGCTTTCTTT. This sequence encodes CASTDRGLNTEAFF.

The rearrangement links TRBV13 to TRBJ2-7; perhaps TRBD1 as D (7 bases). Germline V gene data show CDR1 as PRHDT and CDR2 as FYEKMQ (reference sequence). V was pared by 6 bases and J by 6 bases, with 18 bases between. The CDR3 is made up of 14 amino acids. CDR3 in amino acids: CASSPWGQGGEQYF. DNA for the CDR3: TGTGCCAGCAGTCCCTGGGGTCAGGGGGGCGAGCAGTACTTC.

The table lists this clone with a few counts. The chain carries TRBV7-9 and TRBJ1-1; TRBD1 agrees at 8 bases. This CDR3 has 14 amino acids. With V trimmed by 1 base and J by 5 bases, 3 bases remained unmatched. The germline V gene encodes CDR1 SEHNR and CDR2 FQNEAQ (reference sequence). CDR3 DNA sequence: TGTGCCAGCAGCTTAGGACAGGGGACTACTGAAGCTTTCTTT. The encoded protein is CASSLGQGTTEAFF. Full variable domain (remainder filled in from reference TRBV7-9 and TRBJ1-1): DTGVSQNPRHKITKRGQNVTFRCDPISEHNRLYWYRQTLGQGPEFLTYFQNEAQLEKSRLLSDRFSAERPKGSFSTLEIQRTEQGDSAMYLCASSLGQGTTEAFFGQGTRLTVV.

The table lists this clone with a few counts. The V call is TRBV5-6, the J call TRBJ1-4; a possible D gene is TRBD1 (6 bases). The CDR3 loop spans 14 amino acids. V was trimmed by 5 bases and J by 7 bases, leaving 15 bases between them. Germline V gene sequence: CDR1 SGHDT, CDR2 YYEEEE. The CDR3 DNA reads as TGTGCCAGCAGAGAAACAGGGTCGGGTGAAAAACTGTTTTTT. It is translated as CASRETGSGEKLFF.

For this clone: The junction departs from the called germline gene at one end, perhaps through a read error. The rearrangement joins TRBV6-1 to TRBJ1-5; unclear D gene. Germline-derived CDR1 and CDR2 are MNHNS and SASEGT. The CDR3 covers 13 residues. The CDR3, as DNA: TGTGCCAGCAGTGAAGCGTTAGTAAGCCCCGTTAGTTTT. It encodes CASSEALVSPVSF.

The genes are TRBV6-5 and TRBJ2-3; D possibly corresponds to TRBD2 (6 bases). Germline-derived CDR1 and CDR2 are MNHEY and SVGAGI. V was trimmed by 0 bases and J by 5 bases, leaving 9 bases between them. CDR3 length: 14 amino acids. The CDR3 DNA reads TGTGCCAGCAGTTACTCCGGGAGACAAGATACGCAGTATTTT. It yields the protein CASSYSGRQDTQYF.

V is TRBV7-8 and J is TRBJ2-2, with 8 bases that match TRBD1. Unmatched junction bases numbered 14, after V lost 5 bases and J lost 6 bases. The CDR3 has 17 amino acids. Per the germline V gene, CDR1 is SGHVS and CDR2 is FQNEAQ. The CDR3 region is CASSRRSRTGMAGELFF. DNA of the CDR3: TGTGCCAGCAGCCGGCGGTCAAGGACAGGGATGGCCGGGGAGCTGTTTTTT.

The rearrangement uses TRBV6-1 and TRBJ2-3, with TRBD2 matching 8 bases. Germline-derived CDR1 and CDR2 are MNHNS and SASEGT. The CDR3 spans 17 residues. V lost 4 bases to trimming and J lost 2 bases; unmatched junction nucleotides: 11. CDR3 in DNA: TGTGCCAGCAGTGGTGGTCGGCTAGCGGGCCCCACAGATACGCAGTATTTT. This sequence encodes CASSGGRLAGPTDTQYF.

V gene TRBV6-5 combines with J gene TRBJ1-5; D is unclear. Trimming took 6 bases from V and 0 from J, leaving 12 bases between them. This CDR3 has 15 amino acids. Germline V lookup: CDR1 MNHEY, CDR2 SVGAGI. The CDR3 coding sequence is TGTGCCAGCAGGAGTGGAGGGAATAGCAATCAGCCCCAGCATTTT. It encodes CASRSGGNSNQPQHF.

This sequence joins TRBV7-2 and TRBJ2-3; D might be TRBD2 (5 bases). V was shortened by 5 bases and J by 2 bases, with 11 bases between the two germline ends. The CDR3 extends over 14 amino acids. The germline V gene has CDR1 SGHTA and CDR2 FQGNSA. CDR3 region: CASSPDFYTDTQYF. DNA for the CDR3: TGTGCCAGCAGCCCGGACTTTTACACAGATACGCAGTATTTT. The whole variable domain, remainder taken from reference TRBV7-2 and TRBJ2-3, is GAGVSQSPSNKVTEKGKDVELRCDPISGHTALYWYRQSLGQGLEFLIYFQGNSAPDKSGLPSDRFSAERTGGSVSTLTIQRTQQEDSAVYLCASSPDFYTDTQYFGPGTRLTVL.

This clone was seen more than once but under ten times. This rearrangement joins TRBV30 to TRBJ1-2; TRBD1 aligns across 10 bases. With 2 bases clipped from V and 8 bases from J, the junction kept 5 bases outside the gene matches. The CDR3 length is 13 residues. Germline-derived CDR1 and CDR2 are GTSNPN and SVGIG (reference sequence). The CDR3 nucleotides are TGTGCCTGGAGTACCTGGACAGGGGGAGGCTACACCTTC. Its translation: CAWSTWTGGGYTF. Full variable domain (rest looked up from reference TRBV30 and TRBJ1-2): SQTIHQWPATLVQPVGSPLSLECTVEGTSNPNLYWYRQAAGRGLQLLFYSVGIGQISSEVPQNLSASRPQDRQFILSSKKLLLSDSGFYLCAWSTWTGGGYTFGSGTRLTVV.

The V gene is TRBV11-3, the J gene TRBJ2-7; D is unclear. There are 14 residues in the CDR3. With 1 base removed from V and 0 bases from J, the gap between germline ends came to 7 bases. CDR1 and CDR2 (germline): SGHNT, YENEEA. CDR3 protein: CASSLGGSSYEQYF. As DNA, the CDR3 is TGTGCCAGCAGCTTAGGAGGTAGCTCCTACGAGCAGTACTTC. The whole variable domain, filled in from reference TRBV11-3 and TRBJ2-7, reads EAGVVQSPRYKIIEKKQPVAFWCNPISGHNTLYWYLQNLGQGPELLIRYENEEAVDDSQLPKDRFSAERLKGVDSTLKIQPAELGDSAVYLCASSLGGSSYEQYFGPGTRLTVT.

V usage is TRBV28 and J usage is TRBJ1-6; 9 nucleotides agree with TRBD1. Germline lookup yields CDR1 MDHEN and CDR2 SYDVKM. The CDR3 is made up of 14 amino acids. V was pared by 5 bases and J by 10 bases, with 6 bases of the junction left unmatched. The CDR3 nucleotides are TGTGCCAGCAGTCCCCGGGACAGGGTCTCACCCCTCCACTTT. This codes for CASSPRDRVSPLHF. Complete variable domain (other parts from reference TRBV28 and TRBJ1-6): DVKVTQSSRYLVKRTGEKVFLECVQDMDHENMFWYRQDPGLGLRLIYFSYDVKMKEKGDIPEGYSVSREKKERFSLILESASTNQTSMYLCASSPRDRVSPLHFGNGTRLTVT.